The 5 T cell receptor beta chains below were found in one sample sequenced in a study of CD8 T cells in Susac syndrome. Random-hexamer reverse transcription was applied to roughly 0.5 to 1 ug RNA. TCRdb used MiXCR to reprocess the immunoSEQ multiplex PCR reads, holding one entry per CDR3 protein. The sample holds some 150,000 distinct CDR3 sequences, roughly 96% seen once. The source material was CD8+ T cells from PBMCs. The origin of the receptors is a human donor with multiple sclerosis.

V is TRBV30 and J is TRBJ2-1; 7 nucleotides line up with TRBD2. Trimming took 7 bases from V and 9 from J; bases not matched to a gene: 9. The CDR3 extends over 12 amino acids. CDR1 and CDR2 from the germline V gene are GTSNPN and SVGIG (reference sequence). Written as DNA, the CDR3 is TGTGCCTTCTCTCGACCGGGGGGTGAGCAGTTCTTC. This translates into CAFSRPGGEQFF.

The chain couples TRBV7-2 to TRBJ2-1; D gene ambiguous. Germline V gives CDR1 SGHTA, CDR2 FQGNSA. The CDR3 is 17 residues long. The ends were cut back, 1 base at V and 0 bases at J, with 13 bases in the middle. CDR3 nucleotide sequence: TGTGCCAGCAGCTTAGGATTCGGGCGGACCTCCTACAATGAGCAGTTCTTC. Translating it yields CASSLGFGRTSYNEQFF.

V usage is TRBV9 and J usage is TRBJ1-2; D not resolved. Germline-derived CDR1 and CDR2 are SGDLS and YYNGEE. The CDR3 runs to 12 residues. The germline V and J ends were trimmed by 0 bases and 8 bases, with 8 bases remaining between them. The CDR3 spells CASSVGGSGYTF. The CDR3 coding sequence is TGTGCCAGCAGCGTAGGAGGAAGCGGCTACACCTTC.

The V and J genes are TRBV20-1 and TRBJ1-1, with 7 nucleotides matching TRBD1. V was pared by 3 bases and J by 6 bases, with 7 bases of the junction left unmatched. Germline V gene sequence: CDR1 DFQATT, CDR2 SNEGSKA (reference sequence). The CDR3 covers 13 residues. CDR3 DNA: TGCAGTGCTAGGGGGGACAGTCACCCTGAAGCTTTCTTT. Amino acids: CSARGDSHPEAFF.

The genes are TRBV20-1 and TRBJ1-1; D not certain. CDR1 DFQATT and CDR2 SNEGSKA come from the germline V gene (reference sequence). This CDR3 has 14 amino acids. V was clipped by 0 bases and J by 5 bases, with 13 bases between them. CDR3 DNA sequence: TGCAGTGCTAGAGATGGAGGGCGAGGGACTGAAGCTTTCTTT. Protein: CSARDGGRGTEAFF.